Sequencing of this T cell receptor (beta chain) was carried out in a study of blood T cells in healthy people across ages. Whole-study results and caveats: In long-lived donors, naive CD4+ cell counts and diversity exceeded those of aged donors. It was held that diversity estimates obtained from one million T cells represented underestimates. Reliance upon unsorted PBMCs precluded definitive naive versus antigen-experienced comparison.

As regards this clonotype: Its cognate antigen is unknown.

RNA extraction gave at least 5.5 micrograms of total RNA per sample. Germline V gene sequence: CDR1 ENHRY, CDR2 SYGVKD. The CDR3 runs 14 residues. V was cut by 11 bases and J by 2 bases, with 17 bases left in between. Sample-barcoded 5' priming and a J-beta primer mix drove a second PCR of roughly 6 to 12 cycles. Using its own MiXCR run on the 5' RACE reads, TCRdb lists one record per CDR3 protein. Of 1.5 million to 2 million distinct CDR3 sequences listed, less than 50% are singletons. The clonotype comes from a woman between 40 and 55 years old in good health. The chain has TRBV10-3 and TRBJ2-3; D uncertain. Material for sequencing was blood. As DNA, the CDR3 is TGTGCCGCAAACTCGGAACTTAACACAGATACGCAGTATTTT. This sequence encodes CAANSELNTDTQYF.